A selection of T cell receptor beta chains follows, all from one sample in a study of blood T cell repertoires in COVID-19. The repertoire was sequenced with immunoSEQ multiplex PCR; TCRdb's copy has only in-frame clones and lacks some. The sample lists approximately 120,000 clones; around four fifths were seen once. Input material: peripheral blood. The receptors originated from a man aged 55 to 69 with acute or convalescent COVID-19. Both conserved end residues are part of each CDR3. Fields, in order: D gene, J gene, clone size, V gene, CDR3 DNA, CDR3 protein. The D gene is left open where the match is weak. Clone sizes are given selectively: once, few, many, or a class where the clone is expanded.

D gene: TRBD1; J gene: TRBJ2-7; clone size: -; V gene: TRBV27; CDR3 DNA: TGTGCCAGCAAACCGGGACAGGGGGACTACGAGCAGTACTTC; CDR3 protein: CASKPGQGDYEQYF
D gene: TRBD1; J gene: TRBJ1-2; clone size: few; V gene: TRBV29-1; CDR3 DNA: TGCAGCGTCCGGACAGGCCGTAACTATGGCTACACCTTC; CDR3 protein: CSVRTGRNYGYTF
D gene: -; J gene: TRBJ2-2; clone size: -; V gene: TRBV5-4; CDR3 DNA: TGTGCCAGCAGCTTGTTGCTGGGGGGAGGCACCGGGGAGCTGTTTTTT; CDR3 protein: CASSLLLGGGTGELFF
D gene: -; J gene: TRBJ1-5; clone size: -; V gene: TRBV5-1; CDR3 DNA: TGCGCCAGCAGCTTACAGTCCAATCAGCCCCAGCATTTT; CDR3 protein: CASSLQSNQPQHF
D gene: -; J gene: TRBJ2-3; clone size: -; V gene: TRBV7-9; CDR3 DNA: TGTGCCAGCAGCTTTTCGGGGTCCACAGATACGCAGTATTTT; CDR3 protein: CASSFSGSTDTQYF
D gene: TRBD1; J gene: TRBJ1-4; clone size: -; V gene: TRBV3-1/TRBV3-2; CDR3 DNA: TGTGCCAGCAGCCAAGGGGCACAGGGGAATAATGAAAAACTGTTTTTT; CDR3 protein: CASSQGAQGNNEKLFF
D gene: TRBD2; J gene: TRBJ2-3; clone size: -; V gene: TRBV5-1; CDR3 DNA: TGCGCCAGCAGCGGTAGCGGGAGGGGAGCAGATACGCAGTATTTT; CDR3 protein: CASSGSGRGADTQYF
D gene: TRBD2; J gene: TRBJ2-2; clone size: -; V gene: TRBV5-1; CDR3 DNA: TGCGCCAGCAGCTTCGGTAGCGGGAGGGTGACCGGGGAGCTGTTTTTT; CDR3 protein: CASSFGSGRVTGELFF
D gene: TRBD2; J gene: TRBJ2-7; clone size: -; V gene: TRBV2; CDR3 DNA: TGTGCCAGCAGTGAGTTGGGGCGTAGCGGGGTCTACGAGCAGTACTTC; CDR3 protein: CASSELGRSGVYEQYF
D gene: -; J gene: TRBJ1-3; clone size: -; V gene: TRBV20-1; CDR3 DNA: TGCAGTGCCGCTGGAAACACCATATATTTT; CDR3 protein: CSAAGNTIYF
D gene: -; J gene: TRBJ1-2; clone size: -; V gene: TRBV19; CDR3 DNA: TGTGCCAGTAGGCTGAGGGGACAATCTTCTGGCTACACCTTC; CDR3 protein: CASRLRGQSSGYTF
D gene: -; J gene: TRBJ2-1; clone size: -; V gene: TRBV19; CDR3 DNA: TGTGCCAGTAGTATAGAGGGCGGGAAGCCCTACAATGAGCAGTTCTTC; CDR3 protein: CASSIEGGKPYNEQFF
D gene: -; J gene: TRBJ1-1; clone size: few; V gene: TRBV3-1/TRBV3-2; CDR3 DNA: TGTGCCAGCAGCCGAACTATGAACACTGAAGCTTTCTTT; CDR3 protein: CASSRTMNTEAFF
D gene: TRBD1; J gene: TRBJ2-4; clone size: -; V gene: TRBV27; CDR3 DNA: TGTGCCAGCGCCCGACAGGGGGCGCGAGCCAAAAACATTCAGTACTTC; CDR3 protein: CASARQGARAKNIQYF
D gene: -; J gene: TRBJ1-1; clone size: few; V gene: TRBV5-1; CDR3 DNA: TGCGCCAGCAGTGGGGGAGGGTTCACTGAAGCTTTCTTT; CDR3 protein: CASSGGGFTEAFF
D gene: -; J gene: TRBJ2-3; clone size: -; V gene: TRBV15; CDR3 DNA: TGTGCCACCAGTGACACTAGCCGTAGCACAGATACGCAGTATTTT; CDR3 protein: CATSDTSRSTDTQYF
D gene: TRBD1; J gene: TRBJ1-2; clone size: -; V gene: TRBV11-2; CDR3 DNA: TGTGCCAGCAGCCCCCGACAGGGGGTCTTAGGCTACACCTTC; CDR3 protein: CASSPRQGVLGYTF
D gene: TRBD2; J gene: TRBJ2-1; clone size: -; V gene: TRBV18; CDR3 DNA: TGTGCCAGCTCAGCCGGACCCCTAGCGGGAGGCGGGGATGAGCAGTTCTTC; CDR3 protein: CASSAGPLAGGGDEQFF
D gene: TRBD2; J gene: TRBJ2-2; clone size: -; V gene: TRBV19; CDR3 DNA: TGTGCCAGTAGTATGACTAGCGGGACGGGCACCGGGGAGCTGTTTTTT; CDR3 protein: CASSMTSGTGTGELFF
D gene: TRBD1; J gene: TRBJ1-2; clone size: -; V gene: TRBV13; CDR3 DNA: TGTGCCAGCAGCTTAGTCGGCGGGACAGGGAAGAGCTATGGCTACACCTTC; CDR3 protein: CASSLVGGTGKSYGYTF
D gene: TRBD1; J gene: TRBJ1-1; clone size: -; V gene: TRBV5-1; CDR3 DNA: TGCGCCAGCAGCTCCCCCCAGGGGGCGGGGGACACTGAAGCTTTCTTT; CDR3 protein: CASSSPQGAGDTEAFF
D gene: TRBD2; J gene: TRBJ2-7; clone size: -; V gene: TRBV15; CDR3 DNA: TGTGCCACCAGTTTAGCGGGAAGATACGGTACCTACGAGCAGTACTTC; CDR3 protein: CATSLAGRYGTYEQYF
D gene: -; J gene: TRBJ1-5; clone size: -; V gene: TRBV6-5; CDR3 DNA: TGTGCCAGCAGACTCGAAAGCAATCAGCCCCAGCATTTT; CDR3 protein: CASRLESNQPQHF
D gene: -; J gene: TRBJ2-7; clone size: -; V gene: TRBV5-1; CDR3 DNA: TGCGCCAGCAGCCGCCGGCCTTTTACCGGGACACCAACTTACGAGCAGTACTTC; CDR3 protein: CASSRRPFTGTPTYEQYF
D gene: TRBD1; J gene: TRBJ1-4; clone size: -; V gene: TRBV3-1/TRBV3-2; CDR3 DNA: TGTGCCAGCAGCACTCACAGGGGTACTAATGAAAAACTGTTTTTT; CDR3 protein: CASSTHRGTNEKLFF
D gene: TRBD1; J gene: TRBJ1-4; clone size: -; V gene: TRBV4-1; CDR3 DNA: TGCGCCAGCACGAGGGGTCAGGGGGCGGGTAGTGGCGAAAAACTGTTTTTT; CDR3 protein: CASTRGQGAGSGEKLFF
D gene: -; J gene: TRBJ1-6; clone size: -; V gene: TRBV19; CDR3 DNA: TGTGCCAGCCGTGAACAGGGCTATAATTCACCCCTCCACTTT; CDR3 protein: CASREQGYNSPLHF
D gene: TRBD2; J gene: TRBJ2-7; clone size: -; V gene: TRBV15; CDR3 DNA: TGTGCCACCAGCAGAGATCGACTTTTACTAGCGGGAGGATACGAGCAGTACTTC; CDR3 protein: CATSRDRLLLAGGYEQYF